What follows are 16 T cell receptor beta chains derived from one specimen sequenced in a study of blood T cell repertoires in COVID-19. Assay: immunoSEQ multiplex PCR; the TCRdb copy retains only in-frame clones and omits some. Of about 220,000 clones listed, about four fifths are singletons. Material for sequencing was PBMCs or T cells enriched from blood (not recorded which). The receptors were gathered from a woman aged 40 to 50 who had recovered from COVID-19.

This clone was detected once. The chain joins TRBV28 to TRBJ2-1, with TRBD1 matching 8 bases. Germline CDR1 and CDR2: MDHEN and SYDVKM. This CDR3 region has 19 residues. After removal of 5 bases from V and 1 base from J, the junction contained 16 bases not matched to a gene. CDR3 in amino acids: CASSLGTGDWVQSYNEQFF. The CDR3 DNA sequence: TGTGCCAGCAGTCTAGGGACAGGTGATTGGGTTCAGTCCTACAATGAGCAGTTCTTC.

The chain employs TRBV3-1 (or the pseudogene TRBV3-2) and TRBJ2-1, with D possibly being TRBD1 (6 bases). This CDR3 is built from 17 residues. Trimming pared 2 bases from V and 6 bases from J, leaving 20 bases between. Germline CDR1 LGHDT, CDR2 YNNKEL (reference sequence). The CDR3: CASSQWAGRGIGNEQFF. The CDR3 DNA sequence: TGTGCCAGCAGCCAATGGGCGGGCAGGGGAATAGGCAATGAGCAGTTCTTC.

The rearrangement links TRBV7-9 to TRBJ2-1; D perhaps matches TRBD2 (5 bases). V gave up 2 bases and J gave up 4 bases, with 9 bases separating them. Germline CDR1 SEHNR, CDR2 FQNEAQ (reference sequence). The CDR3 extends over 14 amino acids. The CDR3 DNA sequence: TGTGCCAGCAGCTTAACTAGGATATACAATGAGCAGTTCTTC. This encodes CASSLTRIYNEQFF. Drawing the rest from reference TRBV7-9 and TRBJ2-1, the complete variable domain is DTGVSQNPRHKITKRGQNVTFRCDPISEHNRLYWYRQTLGQGPEFLTYFQNEAQLEKSRLLSDRFSAERPKGSFSTLEIQRTEQGDSAMYLCASSLTRIYNEQFFGPGTRLTVL.

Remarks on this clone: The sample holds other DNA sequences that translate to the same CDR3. CDR3: CASSSREKLFF. CDR3 sequence (DNA): TGTGCCAGCAGCTCGCGTGAAAAACTGTTTTTT. V is TRBV28 and J is TRBJ1-4; the D is unclear. In germline, CDR1 is MDHEN, CDR2 SYDVKM. V lost 6 bases to trimming and J lost 7 bases, with 6 bases between them. This CDR3 spans 11 amino acids.

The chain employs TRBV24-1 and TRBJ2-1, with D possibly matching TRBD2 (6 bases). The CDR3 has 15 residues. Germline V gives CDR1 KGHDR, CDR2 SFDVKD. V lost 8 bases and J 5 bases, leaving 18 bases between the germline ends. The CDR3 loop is CATTQAGTLNNEQFF. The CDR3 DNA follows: TGTGCCACCACCCAAGCGGGTACCTTAAACAATGAGCAGTTCTTC.

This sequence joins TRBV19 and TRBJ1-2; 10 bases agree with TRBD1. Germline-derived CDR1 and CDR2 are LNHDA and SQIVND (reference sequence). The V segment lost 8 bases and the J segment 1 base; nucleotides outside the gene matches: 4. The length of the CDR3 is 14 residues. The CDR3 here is CASRDRGDNYGYTF. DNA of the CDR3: TGTGCCAGTCGGGACAGGGGTGATAACTATGGCTACACCTTC.

The CDR3, as DNA: TGTGCCAGCAGCCGGGGACAGGGTCCCTACGAGCAGTACGTC. Its translation: CASSRGQGPYEQYV. The rearrangement links TRBV5-4 to TRBJ2-7, with TRBD1 identical over 9 bases. The CDR3 runs 14 residues. The V gene end was trimmed by 4 bases and the J gene end by 2 bases; junction bases not matched to a gene: 4. Germline lookup yields CDR1 SGHNT and CDR2 YYREEE (reference sequence).

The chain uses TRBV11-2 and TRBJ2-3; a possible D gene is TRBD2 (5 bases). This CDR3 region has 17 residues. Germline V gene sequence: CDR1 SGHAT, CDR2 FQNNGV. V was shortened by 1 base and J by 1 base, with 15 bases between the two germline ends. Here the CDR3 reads CASSLAGLLLRTDTQYF. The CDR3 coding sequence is TGTGCCAGCAGCTTAGCTGGACTCCTCTTGCGCACAGATACGCAGTATTTT.

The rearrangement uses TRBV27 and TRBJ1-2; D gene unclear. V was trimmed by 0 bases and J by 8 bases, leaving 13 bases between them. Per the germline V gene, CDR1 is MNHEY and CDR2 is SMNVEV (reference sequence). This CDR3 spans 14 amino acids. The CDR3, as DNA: TGTGCCAGCAGTTTATCGAACGGCATCGGGGGCTACACCTTC. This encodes CASSLSNGIGGYTF.

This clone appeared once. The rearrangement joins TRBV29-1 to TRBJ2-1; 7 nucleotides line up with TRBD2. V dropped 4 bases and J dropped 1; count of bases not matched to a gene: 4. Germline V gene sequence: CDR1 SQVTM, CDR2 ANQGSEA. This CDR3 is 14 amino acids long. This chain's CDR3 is CSVAQRGSYNEQFF. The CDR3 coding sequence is TGCAGCGTTGCCCAGCGGGGATCCTACAATGAGCAGTTCTTC.

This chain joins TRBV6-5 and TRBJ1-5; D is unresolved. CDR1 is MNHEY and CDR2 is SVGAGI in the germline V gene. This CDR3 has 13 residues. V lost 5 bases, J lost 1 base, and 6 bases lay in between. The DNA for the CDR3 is TGTGCCAGCAGTCCCCGGAGCAATCAGCCCCAGCATTTT. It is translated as CASSPRSNQPQHF.

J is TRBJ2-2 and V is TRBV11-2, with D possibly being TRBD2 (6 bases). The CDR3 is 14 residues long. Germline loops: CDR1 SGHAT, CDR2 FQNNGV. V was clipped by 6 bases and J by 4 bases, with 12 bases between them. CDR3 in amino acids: CASRNGLFTGELFF. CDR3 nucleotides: TGTGCCAGCAGGAACGGACTATTCACCGGGGAGCTGTTTTTT. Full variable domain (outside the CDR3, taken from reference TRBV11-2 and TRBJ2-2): EAGVAQSPRYKIIEKRQSVAFWCNPISGHATLYWYQQILGQGPKLLIQFQNNGVVDDSQLPKDRFSAERLKGVDSTLKIQPAKLEDSAVYLCASRNGLFTGELFFGEGSRLTVL.

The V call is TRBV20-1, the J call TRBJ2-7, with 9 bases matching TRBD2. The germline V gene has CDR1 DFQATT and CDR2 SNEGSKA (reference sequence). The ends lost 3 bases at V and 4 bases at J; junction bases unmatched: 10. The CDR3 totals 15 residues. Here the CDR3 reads CSASSHSGSVYEQYF. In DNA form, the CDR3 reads TGCAGTGCTAGTTCCCATAGCGGGAGCGTATACGAGCAGTACTTC.

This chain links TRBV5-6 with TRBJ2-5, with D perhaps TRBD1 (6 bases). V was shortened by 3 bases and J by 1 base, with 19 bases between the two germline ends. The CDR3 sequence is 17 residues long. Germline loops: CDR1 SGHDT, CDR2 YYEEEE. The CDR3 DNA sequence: TGTGCCAGCAGCTACTACAGGGCCGGCACGCGCCAAGAGACCCAGTACTTC. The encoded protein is CASSYYRAGTRQETQYF. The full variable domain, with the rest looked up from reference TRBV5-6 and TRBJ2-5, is DAGVTQSPTHLIKTRGQQVTLRCSPKSGHDTVSWYQQALGQGPQFIFQYYEEEERQRGNFPDRFSGHQFPNYSSELNVNALLLGDSALYLCASSYYRAGTRQETQYFGPGTRLLVL.

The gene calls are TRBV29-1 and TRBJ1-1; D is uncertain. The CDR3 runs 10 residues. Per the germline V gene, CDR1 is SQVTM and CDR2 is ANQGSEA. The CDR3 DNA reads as TGCAGTTACGCATCCGGTGAAGCTTTCTTT. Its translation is CSYASGEAFF.

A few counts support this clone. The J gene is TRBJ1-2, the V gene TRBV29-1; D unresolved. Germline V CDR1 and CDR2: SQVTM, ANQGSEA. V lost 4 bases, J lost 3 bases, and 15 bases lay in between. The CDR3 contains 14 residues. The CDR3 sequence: CSVGSVETDYGYTF. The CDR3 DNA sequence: TGCAGCGTTGGTTCGGTGGAGACTGACTATGGCTACACCTTC. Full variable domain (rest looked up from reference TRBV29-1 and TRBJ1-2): SAVISQKPSRDICQRGTSLTIQCQVDSQVTMMFWYRQQPGQSLTLIATANQGSEATYESGFVIDKFPISRPNLTFSTLTVSNMSPEDSSIYLCSVGSVETDYGYTFGSGTRLTVV.